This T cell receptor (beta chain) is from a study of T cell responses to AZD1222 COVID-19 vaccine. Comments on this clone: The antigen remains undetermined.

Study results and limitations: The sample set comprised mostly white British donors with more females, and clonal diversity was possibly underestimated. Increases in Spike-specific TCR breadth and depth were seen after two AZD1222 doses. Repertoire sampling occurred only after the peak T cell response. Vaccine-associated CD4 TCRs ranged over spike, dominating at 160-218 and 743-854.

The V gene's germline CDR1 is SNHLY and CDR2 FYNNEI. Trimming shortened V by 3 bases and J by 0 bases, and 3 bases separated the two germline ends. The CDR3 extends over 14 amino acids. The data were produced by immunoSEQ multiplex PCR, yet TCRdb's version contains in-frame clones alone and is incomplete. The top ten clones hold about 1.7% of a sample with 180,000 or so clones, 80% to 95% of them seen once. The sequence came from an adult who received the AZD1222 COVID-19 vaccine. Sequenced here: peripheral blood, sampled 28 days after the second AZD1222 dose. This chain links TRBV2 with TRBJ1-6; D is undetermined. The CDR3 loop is CASSDDSYNSPLHF. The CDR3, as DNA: TGTGCCAGCAGTGATGACTCCTATAATTCACCCCTCCACTTT. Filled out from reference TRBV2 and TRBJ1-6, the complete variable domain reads EPEVTQTPSHQVTQMGQEVILRCVPISNHLYFYWYRQILGQKVEFLVSFYNNEISEKSEIFDDQFSVERPDGSNFTLKIRSTKLEDSAMYFCASSDDSYNSPLHFGNGTRLTVT.